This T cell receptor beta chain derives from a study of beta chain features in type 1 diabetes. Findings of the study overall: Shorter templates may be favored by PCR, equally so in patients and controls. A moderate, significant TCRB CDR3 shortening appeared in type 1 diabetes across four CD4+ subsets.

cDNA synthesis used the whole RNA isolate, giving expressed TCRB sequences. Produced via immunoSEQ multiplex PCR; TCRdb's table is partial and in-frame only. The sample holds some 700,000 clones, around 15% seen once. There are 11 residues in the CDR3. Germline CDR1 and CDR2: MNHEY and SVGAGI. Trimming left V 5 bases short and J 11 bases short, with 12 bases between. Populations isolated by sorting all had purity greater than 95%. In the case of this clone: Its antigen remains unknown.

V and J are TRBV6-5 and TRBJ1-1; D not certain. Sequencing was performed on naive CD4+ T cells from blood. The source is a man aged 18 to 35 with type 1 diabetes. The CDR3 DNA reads TGTGCCAGCAGTGGGCGGGTCGGGGCTTTCTTT. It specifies CASSGRVGAFF.